What follows is one TCR beta chain and its context. The specificity of this receptor is unknown. Base qualities are not provided; no much larger clone lies one nucleotide away. The cohort consisted of approximately 670 healthy bone marrow donors. At the time of sampling, all cohort members were nominally healthy, though unrecorded immune exposures were likely present. The donor was CMV seropositive and belonged to the group of 250 to 300 seropositive cohort members. A peripheral blood sample was collected from each donor, and TCR beta sequencing was performed on peripheral blood mononuclear cells. Genomic DNA extraction from the blood cell samples was performed with the Qiagen DNeasy Blood Extraction Kit. The receptor library was made with the immunoSEQ multiplex PCR assay. For the multiplex PCR, a mixture combining 60 forward primers for TCR Vbeta segments and 13 reverse primers for TCR Jbeta segments was used. A multiplex PCR assay on genomic DNA amplified the CDR3 region of rearranged TCR beta genes. Amplified TCR beta libraries were sequenced as 87-base-pair reads on the Illumina HiSeq System. Turning to the authors' computational methods: Across the 500 to 750 repertoires, a later analysis counted tens of millions of unique TCR beta chains, 9.5 million to 13 million of which were shared by at least two donors. Raw reads were error-corrected and collapsed into unique sequences by a nearest-neighbor algorithm in which closely related sequences were merged to remove PCR and sequencing errors. To assign V, D and J gene segments, CDR3 sequences were aligned to IMGT reference sequences. Each retained sequence needed at least a six-nucleotide match to both a V gene segment and a J gene segment. Rearrangements were classified as productive when the CDR3 lacked stop codons and remained in frame with V and J, and all other rearrangements were classified as non-productive. Following IMGT convention, CDR3 was defined as the stretch from the second conserved V-encoded cysteine up to the conserved J-encoded phenylalanine. In an earlier analysis of 587 of the donors, sequences lacking an unambiguous match to a single V gene segment were excluded. In an earlier analysis of almost 600 of the donors, a V segment was called functional when productive rearrangements were above 56.7%, and segregating when the standard deviation between donors exceeded 5%. A statistical classification framework was built to diagnose cytomegalovirus status from the catalog of TCR beta chain sequences. In a later analysis, V and J genes were assigned by comparing TCR nucleotide sequences against IMGT/GENE-DB human TR gene sequences. Using the TCRdist pipeline, a later analysis assigned CDR3 sequences along with most-parsimonious VDJ recombination scenarios. In a later analysis, each TCR beta chain was defined by its CDR3 amino acid sequence together with its V-gene family, and reads without a unique V-gene family were excluded. A later analysis removed 450 to 600 highly shared, low-generation-probability nucleotide sequences to deal with suspected cross-contamination and a sequencing artifact. In a later analysis, a clonal expansion index for each public chain was calculated from normalized within-repertoire ranks of inferred template counts. A later analysis computed generation probabilities with a VDJ recombination model fitted to out-of-frame rearrangements, and checked the results against IGoR. A later analysis scored TCR-TCR, TCR-HLA and TCR-CMV co-occurrence with hypergeometric tests, applying a repertoire-size bias correction to TCR pairs. A later analysis estimated false discovery rates by permuting HLA or CMV assignments 20 times. In a later analysis, co-occurring TCRs were grouped using DBSCAN, and TCRdist sequence similarity was added for clustering within HLA-allele-positive subsets. Co-occurrence clustering excluded repertoires with fewer than 30,000 or more than 120,000 public chains, plus five with anomalous nucleotide sharing. The source is immuneACCESS, and TCRdb retained only in-frame sequences with V and J called. Part of the clones is not carried over; for the studies checked, unresolved V genes explain less than half of this, and the remainder is unexplained. The DNA gave D and trimming, while V, J and clone size come from that table. The sample data list 55,000 to 70,000 clones, and 78% of these were observed just once. The ten largest clones take up 6.5% to 8.5% of the sample.

The data were obtained in a study of cytomegalovirus exposure and HLA in healthy donors (dated by TCRdb to the late 2010s). Describing the broader study: An earlier analysis of around 600 of the donors reported 250 to 300 Gb of sequence data and around 110 million unique TCR beta sequences from about 179 million T cells. The study aimed to test whether signatures of past pathogen exposure could be identified by cataloging public T cell receptors. To predict cytomegalovirus infection status, the study combined high-throughput TCR immunosequencing, statistical association of individual TCRs with disease status, and machine learning. Donor age, sex, ethnicity and CMV serostatus were collected together with the repertoire data. The number of typed donors differed by locus: about 620-640 for A, B, C, DRB1 and DQB1; some 500 for DQA1; around 610 for DPA1; and roughly 450 for DPB1. A later genetic analysis took genome-wide SNP genotypes for 398 of the 666 donors and used that subset as a discovery cohort. The genetic ancestry cluster associated with self-reported Caucasian donors included around 76% of the roughly 400 genotyped donors. An earlier analysis of 587 of the donors applied high-throughput TCR beta sequencing to assess whether each TCR beta V gene segment acted as functional or pseudogenic. Because of strong linkage in the cohort, five DR-DQ haplotypes were treated as single units for association and clustering. All discovery cohort repertoires had been generated using a single sequencing platform. In addition to the first cohort of 500 to 850 subjects, a separate validation cohort of 120 different subjects was used. In the later analysis, no new phenotypic data were used to find candidate immune exposures; instead, reliance was placed on TCR beta sequences and their occurrence across donors. An early release covering 550 to 700 HLA-typed donors comprised roughly 300 gigabases of sequencing data and 85 million or so unique TCR sequences. To study patterns of TCR occurrence, a later analysis re-analyzed previously published TCR beta repertoires from 650 to 750 donors and added high-resolution HLA genotyping. The T cell repertoires of about 700 subjects were profiled by immunosequencing and related to cytomegalovirus serostatus. HLA typing included class I and class II loci at four-digit resolution. Among 300 to 500 genotyped donors of the cohort, an average of roughly 230,000 unique TCR beta nucleotide sequences was sequenced per donor, of which 15% to 20% were non-productive. Study-wide findings and limitations: Across donors, most TCR sequences were observed very rarely, whereas some public TCRs were present in many individuals. Because HLA typing was unavailable for some donors at each locus, only the typed subset was used in association tests. In a later analysis, most CMV-associated TCR beta chains were found to appear HLA-restricted, with HLA associations seemingly driven largely by CMV exposure. The classifier was reported to diagnose cytomegalovirus status with high specificity and sensitivity in both the original and validation cohorts. A further reported finding was that TCR beta sequences accurately predicted the HLA-A and HLA-B alleles for most subjects in the first cohort. The earlier analysis of approximately 540 of the donors excluded around 17 rarely observed V segments, including chromosome 9 orphons, because counts were too low. Correlated functional status among segregating V segments might reflect linkage disequilibrium, but an unknown experimental factor could not be ruled out. The study gave a list of 150 to 200 TCR beta chains associated with cytomegalovirus. A later analysis associated about 18,000 TCR beta sequences with specific HLA alleles at a false discovery rate of 0.05. A cluster of highly shared sequence variants was judged likely to be a technical artifact of the sequencing pipeline. Presence/absence analyses assumed roughly uniform sequencing depth across donors, an assumption that may not hold. It was suggested by the authors that the approach could potentially be generalized to other disease states and immunological phenotypes. In vitro tests confirmed that a few of the cytomegalovirus-associated TCR beta chains recognize cytomegalovirus antigens. A later genetic analysis reported fewer N-insertions in productive TCRs among donors in an Asian-associated ancestry cluster than the roughly 640-donor mean. In an earlier analysis of around 600 of the donors, most TCR beta V segments were observed in productive rearrangements about 90% or about 30% of the time, broadly matching IMGT annotations. Strong co-occurrence of HLA alleles, especially DR and DQ, made assigning TCR associations to individual alleles difficult. A later analysis found that TCR association rates varied across HLA loci, with DRB1 alleles showing the most associated TCRs and HLA-C alleles the fewest. A later analysis reported that several top co-occurrence clusters appeared linked to parvovirus B19, influenza, CMV and Epstein-Barr virus. Immune exposure information for the cohort was limited to CMV serostatus. The cohort was sequenced for TCR beta chains only, and without alpha or paired-chain data the features that could be detected were limited. An association between a missense DCLRE1C variant and V-gene and J-gene trimming of TCR beta chains was found in a later genetic analysis and replicated in an independent cohort. In a later analysis, HLA-associated TCR beta chains showed more clonal expansion and lower generation probabilities than non-associated chains that were equally common.

Sequencing was done on a sample of PBMCs. This receptor was obtained from a young man in good health and CMV-seropositive.

The nucleotide sequence reads TGTGCCAGCAGTCCCAGGGTCTATCCCTACGAGCAGTACTTC. It translates as CASSPRVYPYEQYF. The chain couples TRBV27 to TRBJ2-7; matching of 5 bases hints at TRBD1 as the D gene. A distance of 13 bases separates the germline ends of V and J, which lose 5 bases and 2 bases respectively. The germline V gene (reference sequence) provides CDR1 MNHEY and CDR2 SMNVEV. The CDR3 holds 14 amino acids from the cysteine to the phenylalanine. The read is trimmed to its CDR3 DNA, 42 bases read in frame from base 1.